This entry concerns a single TCR beta chain. The antigen it binds to is not known. Per-nucleotide qualities are absent, and no much larger clonotype sits a single base away. The sample belongs to a study of OX40 agonist ivuxolimab in advanced cancers. Notes on the research overall: Ivuxolimab, which targeted the costimulatory receptor OX40 (CD134), was an agonistic, fully human IgG2 monoclonal antibody. Intravenous ivuxolimab was administered to patients every 2 weeks at six dose levels: 0.01, 0.1, 0.3, 1.5, 3 and 10 mg/kg. Of the 50 to 55 dose-escalation patients, hepatocellular carcinoma was present in around 19, melanoma in roughly 15, renal cell carcinoma in 9 and head and neck cancer in 9. In the dose-escalation cohort, 82.7% of patients were male, and the mean age was approximately 55 years, with a range of roughly 20 to 80. Prior anti-PD-1, anti-PD-L1 or anti-CTLA-4 therapy was permitted, and checkpoint inhibitors had been received by more than 35% of dose-escalation patients. Partial responses occurred in three dose-escalation patients: two with cutaneous melanoma and one with hepatocellular carcinoma. Peripheral TCRbeta sequencing was intended to test whether TCR sequence diversity was altered and clonal T-cell expansion was caused by ivuxolimab. The paper covers the monotherapy dose-escalation part of the phase I ivuxolimab trial, which included N of about 56 patients. The paper's findings and limits, for the study overall: In the 0.1-3.0 mg/kg groups, partial responders had among the lowest normalized peripheral clonal expansion, particularly in CD8+ T cells. After ivuxolimab, more expanded clones were found on average in CD8+ T cells than in CD4+ T cells. The antigen specificity of the peripheral T cells that underwent clonal expansion was not determined. Low levels of normalized T-cell clonal expansion were also seen in some patients who did not respond. At doses of 0.1 to 3.0 mg/kg, clonal expansion of both CD4+ and CD8+ T cells in blood was seen between baseline and week 6.

The trim is 6 bases for V and 4 bases for J, with a gap of 13 bases between the germline ends. The CDR3 covers 14 residues, taking in both the cysteine and the phenylalanine. The entry retains the CDR3 DNA only, 42 bases that are in frame from base 1. From the germline V gene, CDR1 is MNHNS and CDR2 is SASEGT. Genomic DNA was extracted from sorted cells for sequencing of the TCRbeta CDR3 region. The immunoSEQ Assay was used for sequencing of TCRbeta CDR3 regions. TCRdb obtained this table from immuneACCESS and retained in-frame rearrangements with V and J assigned. These tables miss some clones; where compared with another copy, unresolved V genes account for less than half of the shortfall, and the remainder is unexplained. The sample table shows some 60,000 clones, and about 85% are seen once. 3% to 4.5% of the sample goes to the ten largest clones. Patients with a history of autoimmune disease or receiving systemic immunosuppression were excluded from the trial. Peripheral blood for TCR sequencing was collected from all dose cohorts at baseline, on cycle 4 day 1, and on cycle 7 day 1. Samples were obtained from an open-label, multicenter, first-in-human phase I dose-escalation trial of ivuxolimab. The trial enrolled adults with locally advanced or metastatic head and neck squamous cell, hepatocellular, melanoma or renal cell carcinoma. CD4+ and CD8+ T cells were sorted separately from peripheral blood before TCR sequencing.

The TCR originated in an adult with an advanced solid tumor such as melanoma, head and neck, liver or kidney cancer. The rearranged segments are TRBV6-1 and TRBJ1-5, with TRBD1 tentatively as D gene (5 bases match). The sequencing used CD4+ or CD8+ T cells sorted from blood, collected in a trial of the OX40 agonist ivuxolimab. The CDR3 protein is CASRGWAGNQPQHF. The DNA is as follows: TGTGCCAGCAGAGGGTGGGCAGGGAATCAGCCCCAGCATTTT.